The 21 T cell receptor beta chains below come from one sample, sequenced in a study of vaccination and CD4 T cells after COVID-19. TCRdb re-analysed the PCR reads in MiXCR, keeping a single row per CDR3 protein. The sample lists about 18,000 distinct CDR3 sequences, approximately 67% occurring once. Specimen: CD4+ T cells from blood, collected before SARS-CoV-2 vaccination. These receptors were collected from a human donor who had recovered from COVID-19.

The genes are TRBV7-9 and TRBJ2-5, with 10 bases matching TRBD2. The length of the CDR3 is 14 residues. The J segment lost 4 bases and the V segment lost 5 bases, leaving 4 bases of the junction unmatched. Germline V gene sequence: CDR1 SEHNR, CDR2 FQNEAQ (reference sequence). The CDR3 region has the DNA TGTGCCAGCAGCGACCGACTAGCGGGAGAGACCCAGTACTTC. The encoded protein is CASSDRLAGETQYF.

This clonotype was seen a few times. The V call is TRBV19, the J call TRBJ1-2; 7 bases match TRBD1. Germline V lookup: CDR1 LNHDA, CDR2 SQIVND (reference sequence). The V and J ends lost 5 bases and 3 bases, in that order; junction bases with no gene match: 3. This CDR3 has 13 amino acids. CDR3 bases: TGTGCCAGTAGTCCTACAGGGGACTATGGCTACACCTTC. Encoded protein: CASSPTGDYGYTF.

The rearrangement joins TRBV20-1 to TRBJ2-7, with TRBD2 identical over 15 bases. Germline V gene lookup returns CDR1 DFQATT and CDR2 SNEGSKA (reference sequence). The CDR3 loop spans 15 amino acids. With V trimmed by 3 bases and J by 3 bases, 3 bases remained unmatched. In nucleotides, the CDR3 is TGCAGTGCTAGGGGACTAGCGGGGGGTCGCTACGAGCAGTACTTC. Translating it yields CSARGLAGGRYEQYF.

This clonotype came up once. V is TRBV19 and J is TRBJ1-6, with D possibly TRBD1 on 5 matching bases. This CDR3 has 14 residues. V was shortened by 7 bases and J by 7 bases, with 14 bases between the two germline ends. Germline loops: CDR1 LNHDA, CDR2 SQIVND (reference sequence). The CDR3 DNA follows: TGTGCCAGTACTAATAGGGGTGCAAATTCACCCCTCCACTTT. Encoded protein: CASTNRGANSPLHF.

This clonotype is a singleton in its sample. The chain is built from TRBV7-3 and TRBJ2-5; no definite D call. Deletions cut 1 base from V and 2 bases from J, with 5 bases between. Germline assignment: CDR1 SGHTA and CDR2 FQGTGA. CDR3 length equals 13 residues. The CDR3 nucleotides read TGTGCCAGCAGCTTAATGTCTCAAGAGACCCAGTACTTC. This codes for CASSLMSQETQYF.

The chain employs TRBV6-5 and TRBJ1-3, with D perhaps TRBD1 (6 bases). Germline CDR1 reads MNHEY; CDR2 reads SVGAGI. Trimming removed 0 bases at V and 5 bases at J, with 17 bases between. The CDR3 runs to 17 residues. For the CDR3, the DNA is TGTGCCAGCAGTTACTCGATGGCTAAAGGACAGCGAAACACCATATATTTT. Its translation: CASSYSMAKGQRNTIYF.

CDR3 sequence: CASSVVRVNEDQPQHF. CDR3 DNA: TGTGCCAGCAGTGTTGTCAGGGTGAATGAAGATCAGCCCCAGCATTTT. This sequence joins TRBV2 and TRBJ1-5, with D possibly being TRBD1 (5 bases). The germline V gene has CDR1 SNHLY and CDR2 FYNNEI. The germline V and J ends were trimmed by 4 bases and 5 bases, with 18 bases remaining between them. The CDR3 totals 16 residues.

This chain links TRBV27 with TRBJ1-3; tentative D call: TRBD1 (5 bases). V was pared by 5 bases and J by 2 bases, with 16 bases between. The CDR3 runs 16 residues. Looked up from germline, CDR1 is MNHEY and CDR2 is SMNVEV (reference sequence). DNA for the CDR3: TGTGCCAGCAGTCCACGGCCCCCGGGGGCTGGAAACACCATATATTTT. Translating it yields CASSPRPPGAGNTIYF.

The chain employs TRBV19 and TRBJ2-6, with a weak D call TRBD1 (6 bases). This CDR3 is 16 amino acids long. Trimming left V 10 bases short and J 0 bases short, with 16 bases between. Germline-derived CDR1 and CDR2 are LNHDA and SQIVND (reference sequence). The DNA of the CDR3 is TGTGCCACCGCGCAGGGGTCAAGCTCTGGGGCCAACGTCCTGACTTTC. Translated: CATAQGSSSGANVLTF.

This clonotype was detected once. V usage is TRBV6-1 and J usage is TRBJ2-5; maybe TRBD2 (7 bases). The CDR3 totals 15 residues. The germline gives CDR1 MNHNS, CDR2 SASEGT. V was cut by 6 bases and J by 3 bases, with 17 bases left in between. The CDR3 here is CASSGGRAGKETQYF. CDR3 DNA sequence: TGTGCCAGCAGCGGGGGGCGCGCGGGAAAAGAGACCCAGTACTTC.

This sequence joins TRBV7-2 and TRBJ2-5; 7 bases map to TRBD2. J gave up 0 bases and V 5 bases, and 6 bases lay outside the gene matches. Germline loops: CDR1 SGHTA, CDR2 FQGNSA. The CDR3 is made up of 15 amino acids. CDR3 loop: CASSPGTIYQETQYF. CDR3 bases: TGTGCCAGCAGCCCCGGGACTATCTACCAAGAGACCCAGTACTTC. Using reference TRBV7-2 and TRBJ2-5 for the parts outside the CDR3, the full variable domain is GAGVSQSPSNKVTEKGKDVELRCDPISGHTALYWYRQSLGQGLEFLIYFQGNSAPDKSGLPSDRFSAERTGGSVSTLTIQRTQQEDSAVYLCASSPGTIYQETQYFGPGTRLLVL.

The chain recombines TRBV15 with TRBJ2-3; 9 bases agree with TRBD2. The CDR3 has 17 residues. The germline V gene has CDR1 LNHNV and CDR2 YYDKDF (reference sequence). Trimming at V came to 0 bases and at J to 5 bases, leaving 9 bases not matched to a gene. CDR3 coding DNA: TGTGCCACCAGCAGAGAGGACTATTATAGCGGGAGAGATACGCAGTATTTT. This codes for CATSREDYYSGRDTQYF.

This chain links TRBV19 with TRBJ1-5; D is unresolved. Per germline, CDR1 LNHDA and CDR2 SQIVND (reference sequence). Trimming shortened V by 5 bases and J by 5 bases, and 10 bases separated the two germline ends. This CDR3 has 13 residues. The chain's CDR3 is CASSLRVDQPQHF. The CDR3 DNA sequence: TGTGCCAGTAGTCTTAGGGTGGATCAGCCCCAGCATTTT. Drawing the rest from reference TRBV19 and TRBJ1-5, the complete variable domain is DGGITQSPKYLFRKEGQNVTLSCEQNLNHDAMYWYRQDPGQGLRLIYYSQIVNDFQKGDIAEGYSVSREKKESFPLTVTSAQKNPTAFYLCASSLRVDQPQHFGDGTRLSIL.

The chain employs TRBV6-1 and TRBJ2-7; TRBD1 matches at 7 bases. The CDR3 covers 15 residues. Germline CDR1 reads MNHNS; CDR2 reads SASEGT. The J segment lost 4 bases and the V segment lost 7 bases, leaving 13 bases of the junction unmatched. The CDR3 coding sequence is TGTGCCAGCAAGAAAGACAGGGATTGGGGGTACGAGCAGTACTTC. This translates into CASKKDRDWGYEQYF.

The V call is TRBV19, the J call TRBJ2-1; D is unresolved. Germline CDR1 and CDR2: LNHDA and SQIVND (reference sequence). CDR3 length equals 15 residues. Trimming took 3 bases from V and 6 from J, leaving 15 bases between them. CDR3 loop: CASSIGLFRGNEQFF. CDR3 nucleotide sequence: TGTGCCAGTAGTATTGGGCTATTTCGAGGCAATGAGCAGTTCTTC.

The genes are TRBV18 and TRBJ1-1, with TRBD1 as a possible D gene (6 bases). From germline, CDR1 is KGHSH and CDR2 LQKENI. CDR3 length: 14 residues. Trimming cost V 4 bases and J 0 bases, with 9 bases left between them. CDR3 residues: CASSLGGLNTEAFF. DNA of the CDR3: TGTGCCAGCTCACTTGGGGGGCTGAACACTGAAGCTTTCTTT.

The chain couples TRBV2 to TRBJ1-6; D gene uncertain. Trimming took 4 bases from V and 5 from J, leaving 3 bases between them. CDR3 length: 12 residues. CDR1 is SNHLY, CDR2 FYNNEI, per germline. This CDR3 is CASSGHNSPLHF. The DNA for the CDR3 is TGTGCCAGCAGTGGACATAATTCACCCCTCCACTTT. Complete variable domain (other parts from reference TRBV2 and TRBJ1-6): EPEVTQTPSHQVTQMGQEVILRCVPISNHLYFYWYRQILGQKVEFLVSFYNNEISEKSEIFDDQFSVERPDGSNFTLKIRSTKLEDSAMYFCASSGHNSPLHFGNGTRLTVT.

This chain joins TRBV20-1 and TRBJ2-1, with unresolved D. Germline assignment: CDR1 DFQATT and CDR2 SNEGSKA (reference sequence). The CDR3 length is 13 residues. The ends were cut back, 0 bases at V and 6 bases at J, with 9 bases in the middle. In nucleotides, the CDR3 is TGCAGTGCTAGAGATTCTAGACCCAATGAGCAGTTCTTC. Its translation: CSARDSRPNEQFF.

This chain connects TRBV27 to TRBJ2-2; 7 nucleotides line up with TRBD2. The CDR3 covers 17 residues. Trimming took 4 bases from V and 1 from J; bases not matched to a gene: 9. From germline, CDR1 is MNHEY and CDR2 SMNVEV (reference sequence). The CDR3 bases are TGTGCCAGCAGTTCCCGACTAAGCGGGAAGAACACCGGGGAGCTGTTTTTT. This sequence encodes CASSSRLSGKNTGELFF.

The chain is built from TRBV30 and TRBJ1-5; no clear D gene. CDR1 is GTSNPN, CDR2 SVGIG, per germline (reference sequence). Trimming removed 2 bases from V and 7 bases from J, with 12 bases in between. CDR3 size: 13 residues. The CDR3 is CAWSPSSRQPQHF. The CDR3 coding sequence is TGTGCCTGGAGTCCATCTAGCCGGCAGCCCCAGCATTTT.

The V call is TRBV11-1, the J call TRBJ1-3; 7 bases align to TRBD1. The V and J ends lost 5 bases and 3 bases, in that order; junction bases with no gene match: 7. Germline values: CDR1 SGHAT, CDR2 FQDESV (reference sequence). CDR3 length: 15 amino acids. The CDR3 protein is CASSPDRANGNTIYF. CDR3 in DNA: TGTGCCAGCAGCCCAGACAGGGCGAATGGAAACACCATATATTTT.